These T cell receptor beta chains were read from a single sample in a study of blood T cell repertoires in COVID-19. Assay: immunoSEQ multiplex PCR; the TCRdb copy retains only in-frame clones and omits some. The repertoire holds 110,000 to 150,000 clones, with roughly four fifths as singletons. Sequenced material: PBMCs or T cells enriched from blood (not recorded which). These TCRs come from a woman younger than 30 who had been exposed to COVID-19. Both conserved end residues are part of each CDR3. The D gene is left open where the match is weak. Clone size, where shown, is once, few, many, or a class for clones that have expanded.

. | TRBJ2-7 | once | TRBV6-2/TRBV6-3 | TGTGCCAGCAGTTACAGGGGAATCAACGAGCAGTACTTC | CASSYRGINEQYF
. | TRBJ2-5 | . | TRBV29-1 | TGCAGCGTTGTAGGACTGGACGGACAAGAGACCCAGTACTTC | CSVVGLDGQETQYF
. | TRBJ2-1 | . | TRBV7-3 | TGTGCCAGCAGCATAGACAATGAGCAGTTCTTC | CASSIDNEQFF
TRBD1 | TRBJ1-2 | . | TRBV28 | TGTGCCAGCAGTCCCGGGACAGGGGATGGCTACACCTTC | CASSPGTGDGYTF
. | TRBJ2-1 | . | TRBV24-1 | TGTGCCACCAGTGATCAGAACCGCGAGCAGTTCTTC | CATSDQNREQFF
. | TRBJ1-1 | . | TRBV19 | TGTGCCAGTAGTCCCACTGGTCGGTCGAACACTGAAGCTTTCTTT | CASSPTGRSNTEAFF
TRBD1 | TRBJ2-7 | . | TRBV4-1 | TGCGCCAGCAGCTACGCCGGGACAGGGACCTACGAGCAGTACTTC | CASSYAGTGTYEQYF
TRBD1 | TRBJ2-7 | . | TRBV5-1 | TGCGCCAGCAGCTTGGACGGGACAGATTCCTACGAGCAGTACTTC | CASSLDGTDSYEQYF
. | TRBJ1-2 | . | TRBV12-3/TRBV12-4 | TGTGCCAGCAGTTTTCCGGGGAAGGACGGCTACACCTTC | CASSFPGKDGYTF
. | TRBJ1-2 | . | TRBV11-1 | TGTGCCAGCAGCTACAAAAACAGGGACCAAGCCTTC | CASSYKNRDQAF
TRBD1 | TRBJ2-7 | . | TRBV18 | TGTGCCAGCTCACAAGGGCCGGGACAGGGCACCTACGAGCAGTACTTC | CASSQGPGQGTYEQYF
. | TRBJ1-4 | . | TRBV15 | TGTGCCACCAGCAGAGTGGGACTCCCTAATGAAAAACTGTTTTTT | CATSRVGLPNEKLFF